These T cell receptor beta chains were read from a single sample in a study of shared clonotypes between healthy human individuals. Generated by immunoSEQ multiplex PCR, the TCRdb table keeps only in-frame clones and is missing some. The sample holds 560,000 or so clones, roughly 95% seen once. The sample taken for sequencing was naive CD8+ T cells sorted from blood. These receptors were collected from a woman in her twenties or thirties in good health. CDR3s include the opening cysteine and the closing phenylalanine or tryptophan. The D gene is left open where the match is weak. Rows give clone size only sometimes, using once, few, many, or a class for an expanded clone.

V gene,D gene,J gene,clone size,CDR3 protein,CDR3 DNA
TRBV1,.,TRBJ2-1,.,CTSSQVAGGLENEQFF,TGCACCAGCAGCCAGGTAGCGGGAGGCCTTGAGAATGAGCAGTTCTTC
TRBV7-9,.,TRBJ2-2,.,CASSLAGRDGELFF,TGTGCCAGCAGCTTAGCGGGAAGGGACGGGGAGCTGTTTTTT
TRBV27,TRBD1,TRBJ1-5,.,CAISTGRNQPQHF,TGTGCCATTTCGACAGGGCGCAATCAGCCCCAGCATTTT
TRBV5-1,.,TRBJ1-2,.,CASSLQTGPNYGYTF,TGCGCCAGCAGCCTCCAGACAGGACCTAACTATGGCTACACCTTC
TRBV2,.,TRBJ2-5,.,CASSETATQYF,TGTGCCAGCAGTGAGACGGCGACCCAGTACTTC
TRBV6-6,.,TRBJ2-1,.,CANSYSYRSSYNEQFF,TGTGCCAACAGTTACTCCTACAGGAGCTCCTACAATGAGCAGTTCTTC
TRBV7-6,.,TRBJ2-1,.,CASSLGGGSGEQFF,TGTGCCAGCAGCTTAGGTGGAGGGTCGGGTGAGCAGTTCTTC
TRBV28,TRBD1,TRBJ1-2,.,CASSLSGTGDGYTF,TGTGCCAGCAGTTTATCCGGGACAGGGGATGGCTACACCTTC
TRBV7-8,.,TRBJ1-1,once,CASSLGQVRVMNTEAFF,TGTGCCAGCAGCTTAGGGCAGGTCCGAGTCATGAACACTGAAGCTTTCTTT
TRBV19,.,TRBJ1-1,.,CASTDSPMNTEAFF,TGTGCCAGTACGGACAGTCCCATGAACACTGAAGCTTTCTTT
TRBV18,TRBD2,TRBJ2-1,.,CASLLASSYNEQFF,TGTGCCAGCCTACTAGCGTCTTCATACAATGAGCAGTTCTTC
TRBV9,.,TRBJ2-7,.,CASSVQDSSYEQYF,TGTGCCAGCAGCGTACAGGACAGTTCCTACGAGCAGTACTTC
TRBV29-1,TRBD1,TRBJ1-2,.,CSVETRGGDGYTF,TGCAGCGTTGAAACCAGGGGGGGTGATGGCTACACCTTC
TRBV9,TRBD2,TRBJ2-1,.,CASSVNAGGAYNEQFF,TGTGCCAGCAGCGTAAATGCGGGAGGGGCCTACAATGAGCAGTTCTTC
TRBV7-8,.,TRBJ2-2,.,CATHGAGELFF,TGTGCCACACACGGGGCCGGGGAGCTGTTTTTT
TRBV27,TRBD2,TRBJ2-1,.,CASSPWTSGRNNEQFF,TGTGCCAGCAGCCCCTGGACTAGCGGGAGGAACAATGAGCAGTTCTTC
TRBV28,.,TRBJ2-7,.,CASSFPSGTLSYEQYF,TGTGCCAGCAGCTTCCCCTCCGGGACACTCTCCTACGAGCAGTACTTC
TRBV30,.,TRBJ1-1,few,CAWRRDRLMNTEAFF,TGTGCCTGGAGAAGGGACCGGCTCATGAACACTGAAGCTTTCTTT
TRBV9,TRBD2,TRBJ2-7,.,CASSEGLAGYEQYF,TGTGCCAGCAGCGAGGGACTAGCCGGGTACGAGCAGTACTTC
TRBV15,.,TRBJ1-2,.,CATSRDGGYTF,TGTGCCACCAGCAGAGATGGTGGCTACACCTTC